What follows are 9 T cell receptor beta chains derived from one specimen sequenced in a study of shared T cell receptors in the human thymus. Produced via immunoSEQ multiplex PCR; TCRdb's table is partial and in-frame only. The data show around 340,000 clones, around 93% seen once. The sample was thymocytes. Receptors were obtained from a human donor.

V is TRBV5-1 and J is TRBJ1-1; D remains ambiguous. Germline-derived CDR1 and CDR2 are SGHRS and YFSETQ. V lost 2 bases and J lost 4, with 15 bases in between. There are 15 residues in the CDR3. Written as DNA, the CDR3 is TGCGCCAGCAGCTTCCATTGGGTCACCTCCACTGAAGCTTTCTTT. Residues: CASSFHWVTSTEAFF.

The CDR3 here is CATSRSPRASSYEQYF. CDR3 DNA sequence: TGTGCCACCAGCAGATCCCCTCGGGCATCCTCCTACGAGCAGTACTTC. The chain has TRBV15 and TRBJ2-7; no clear D. Germline CDR1 and CDR2: LNHNV and YYDKDF (reference sequence). The CDR3 covers 16 residues. Trimming removed 2 bases from V and 0 bases from J, with 14 bases in between.

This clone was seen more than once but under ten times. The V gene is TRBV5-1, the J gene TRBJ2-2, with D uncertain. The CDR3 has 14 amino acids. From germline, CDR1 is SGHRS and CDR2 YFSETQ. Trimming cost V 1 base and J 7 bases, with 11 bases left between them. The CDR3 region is CASSLRSDVGELFF. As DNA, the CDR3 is TGCGCCAGCAGCTTGAGGTCGGACGTCGGGGAGCTGTTTTTT.

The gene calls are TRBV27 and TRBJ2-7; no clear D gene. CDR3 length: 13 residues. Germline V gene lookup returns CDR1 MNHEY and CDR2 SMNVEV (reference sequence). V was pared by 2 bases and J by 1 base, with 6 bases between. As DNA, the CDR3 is TGTGCCAGCAGTTTAAGAAGGTCCTACGAGCAGTACTTC. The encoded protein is CASSLRRSYEQYF.

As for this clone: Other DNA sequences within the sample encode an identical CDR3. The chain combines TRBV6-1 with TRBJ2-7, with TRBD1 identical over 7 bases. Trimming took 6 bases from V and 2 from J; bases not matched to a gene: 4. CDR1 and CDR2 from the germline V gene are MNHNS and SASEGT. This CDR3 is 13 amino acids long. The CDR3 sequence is CASSRQGPYEQYF. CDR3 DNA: TGTGCCAGCAGCCGACAGGGACCCTACGAGCAGTACTTC.

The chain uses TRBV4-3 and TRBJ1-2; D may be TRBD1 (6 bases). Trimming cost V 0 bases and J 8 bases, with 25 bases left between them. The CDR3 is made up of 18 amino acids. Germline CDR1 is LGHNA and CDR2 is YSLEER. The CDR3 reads CASSQDPSGGGRALGYTF. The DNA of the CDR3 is TGCGCCAGCAGCCAAGATCCGAGCGGGGGGGGCCGCGCGTTAGGCTACACCTTC.

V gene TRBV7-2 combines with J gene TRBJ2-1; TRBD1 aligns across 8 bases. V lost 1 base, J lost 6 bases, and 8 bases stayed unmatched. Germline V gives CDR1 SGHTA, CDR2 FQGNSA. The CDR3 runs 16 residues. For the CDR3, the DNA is TGTGCCAGCAGCTTAGAGGACAGGGAGGAGGTCAATGAGCAGTTCTTC. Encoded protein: CASSLEDREEVNEQFF.

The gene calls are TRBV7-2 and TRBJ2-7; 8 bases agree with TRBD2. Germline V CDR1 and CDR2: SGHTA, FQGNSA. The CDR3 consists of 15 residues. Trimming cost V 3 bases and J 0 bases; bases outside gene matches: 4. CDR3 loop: CASSFRAGGSYEQYF. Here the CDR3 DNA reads TGTGCCAGCAGCTTCAGGGCGGGAGGCTCCTACGAGCAGTACTTC.

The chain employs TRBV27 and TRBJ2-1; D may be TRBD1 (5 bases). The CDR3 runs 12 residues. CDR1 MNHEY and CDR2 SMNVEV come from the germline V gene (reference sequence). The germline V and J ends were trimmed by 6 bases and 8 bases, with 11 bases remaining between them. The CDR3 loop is CASSHQGDEQFF. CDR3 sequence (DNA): TGTGCCAGCAGCCATCAGGGCGATGAGCAGTTCTTC.